One sample yielded the 10 T cell receptor beta chains listed below, sequenced in a study of Ad26.COV2.S vaccination and SARS-CoV-2 variants (dated by TCRdb to 2020 to 2023). The method was the immunoSEQ multiplex PCR assay. TCRdb stores this immuneACCESS table with in-frame sequences only. Part of the clones is absent; in the studies checked, under half of the shortfall reflects unresolved V genes, and no reason is known for the rest. This sample lists some 450,000 clones; 90% were detected once. The ten largest clonotypes hold approximately 4.5% of the sample. This specimen's treatment or condition label, interpreted: over 15 received Ad26.COV2.S at low or high dose, single or two shots; a few received placebo; per-sample allocation not given. Repertoires of vaccine and placebo recipients were sequenced from samples taken on day 63 after the first injection. This sample comprised peripheral blood, obtained in a trial of Ad26.COV2.S vaccine versus placebo. All receptors derive from a person aged 18-60 years who received the Ad26.COV2.S COVID-19 vaccine or a placebo.

The V gene is TRBV28, the J gene TRBJ2-7, with D perhaps TRBD1 (5 bases). CDR3 length: 13 amino acids. V was trimmed by 6 bases and J by 4 bases, leaving 13 bases between them. Germline lookup yields CDR1 MDHEN and CDR2 SYDVKM. The CDR3 nucleotides read TGTGCCAGCAGCCAAAAGGGGTCTTACGAGCAGTACTTC. Translating gives CASSQKGSYEQYF.

V gene TRBV30 combines with J gene TRBJ2-7; no clear D. The CDR3 consists of 15 residues. V was clipped by 0 bases and J by 0 bases, with 12 bases between them. Germline CDR1 is GTSNPN and CDR2 is SVGIG (reference sequence). CDR3 nucleotides: TGTGCCTGGAGTGTAAAGGATTTTAACTCCTACGAGCAGTACTTC. Protein sequence: CAWSVKDFNSYEQYF.

The chain employs TRBV14 and TRBJ2-5; the D gene is possibly TRBD2 (5 bases). V was pared by 2 bases and J by 5 bases, with 18 bases between. Per the germline V gene, CDR1 is SGHDN and CDR2 is FVKESK. The CDR3 spans 16 residues. CDR3 sequence reads: CASSQPGLRGLETQYF. CDR3 DNA: TGTGCCAGCAGCCAACCAGGCCTTCGAGGGTTGGAGACCCAGTACTTC.

The V and J genes are TRBV2 and TRBJ1-5; possible D gene TRBD1, 6 bases. Germline assignment: CDR1 SNHLY and CDR2 FYNNEI. Trimming pared 3 bases from V and 6 bases from J, leaving 9 bases between. This CDR3 comprises 13 residues. The CDR3 here is CASSEGAAQPQHF. CDR3 nucleotides: TGTGCCAGCAGTGAGGGGGCCGCTCAGCCCCAGCATTTT.

The rearrangement joins TRBV7-6 to TRBJ2-1; 9 positions agree with TRBD2. The CDR3 is 16 amino acids. CDR1 and CDR2 from the germline V gene are SGHVS and FNYEAQ. The V segment lost 4 bases and the J segment 5 bases; nucleotides outside the gene matches: 9. The CDR3 sequence: CASSSLGAGGNNEQFF. The CDR3 bases are TGTGCCAGCAGCTCCCTCGGGGCGGGAGGGAACAATGAGCAGTTCTTC.

This chain joins TRBV5-5 and TRBJ2-1, with a possible D match to TRBD2 (5 bases). This CDR3 spans 13 amino acids. Germline V CDR1 and CDR2: SGHKS, YYEKEE (reference sequence). V lost 4 bases, J lost 12 bases, and 17 bases lay in between. CDR3 region: CASSEADGGAQFF. In DNA, the CDR3 is TGTGCCAGCAGCGAAGCGGACGGCGGAGCGCAGTTCTTC.

The gene calls are TRBV20-1 and TRBJ2-5; D gene uncertain. CDR1 DFQATT and CDR2 SNEGSKA come from the germline V gene (reference sequence). This CDR3 is built from 10 residues. The V end lost 7 bases, the J end lost 5 bases, and 8 bases lay between the germline ends. The CDR3 DNA sequence: TGCAGTGTTCAGGTGGAGACCCAGTACTTC. Its translation is CSVQVETQYF.

This sequence joins TRBV19 and TRBJ1-1; tentative D call: TRBD1 (5 bases). This CDR3 has 15 residues. Trimming took off 3 bases at V and 4 bases at J, with 15 bases between the two ends. Germline CDR1 LNHDA, CDR2 SQIVND (reference sequence). The CDR3 DNA reads TGTGCCAGTAGTATGCTCGAGGGGCGCGTCACTGAAGCTTTCTTT. Its translation: CASSMLEGRVTEAFF.

The chain is built from TRBV6-2 or TRBV6-3 and TRBJ2-3; D gene ambiguous. The CDR3 loop spans 15 amino acids. The V gene's germline CDR1 is MNHEY and CDR2 SVGEGT. Between the trimmed V and J ends, which lost 2 bases and 2 bases, there was a span of 11 bases. The CDR3 reads CASSYGLRFTDTQYF. CDR3 nucleotides: TGTGCCAGCAGTTACGGGCTCAGATTCACAGATACGCAGTATTTT.

The chain carries TRBV11-3 and TRBJ2-2; D ambiguous. Trimming took 1 base from V and 4 from J, leaving 13 bases between them. The CDR3 totals 16 residues. Looked up from germline, CDR1 is SGHNT and CDR2 is YENEEA. The CDR3 bases are TGTGCCAGCAGCTTAGGGAACAGTTTCCTCACCGGGGAGCTGTTTTTT. Translation gives CASSLGNSFLTGELFF.